Detailed here is one T cell receptor beta chain. This clone was counted once. Its recognized antigen is unknown. It has no much larger one-base neighbor in the sample; base qualities were not kept. The donors were healthy, HIV-negative adults who had no recently reported acute infections or vaccinations. Every donor was a Caucasian adult residing in Nashville, Tennessee, USA. In the unsorted samples, 70 million to 95 million PBMCs were counted, and genomic DNA was extracted using the QIAamp DNA Blood Mini kit. Blood was obtained by leukapheresis, after which PBMCs were separated by Ficoll-Histopaque density gradient centrifugation and cryopreserved in liquid nitrogen vapor phase. TCR CDR3 regions were amplified from genomic DNA by multiplex PCR using the deep immunoSEQ assay. Extracted genomic DNA from each cell subset was distributed evenly across all wells of several immunoSEQ 96-well plates, and each plate was treated as a replicate. Each replicate PCR for unsorted PBMC received about 310 ng genomic DNA, equal to approximately 29,000 T cell genomes. Genomic DNA from unsorted PBMC was sequenced over ten immunoSEQ deep assay plates. Purified libraries were measured with a Qubit 3.0 fluorometer, size-checked on a Bioanalyzer 2100, and measured again with the KAPA Library Quantification kit. Every immunoSEQ 96-well plate was sequenced on a dedicated single-read 150-cycle Illumina NextSeq 550 flow cell. The study's processing was this. The immunoSEQ output contained only junctional sequences without quality scores, so filtering could not match that applied to full-length reads. To assign V/J genes and CDR3, sequences were annotated using PyIR, a Python wrapper for IgBLAST v1.9, with IMGT germline references. Reads were filtered out if the reads had weak V/J assignments (E-value above 1e-6), no CDR3, stop codons, out-of-frame junctions, or ambiguous translated residues. V3J clonotypes were defined as sequences sharing an identical inferred V gene, J gene, and CDR3 amino acid sequence. Percentage overlap between repertoires was computed as shared unique clonotypes divided by the size of the smaller repertoire. Three approaches were used to assess repertoire richness: RTK rarefaction, the Chao1 estimator, and Recon v2.1 estimates of unobserved clonotypes. The clones in this table, taken by TCRdb from immuneACCESS, are in-frame only. Not every clone is retained; where verified, under half of the shortfall comes from an unresolved V gene, and the cause of the rest is unknown. The DNA was the basis for D and trimming; V, J and clone size are from that table. For this sample there are more than 400,000 clones; roughly 80% appear just once. Approximately 12% of the sample rests with the top ten.

These data originate in a study of shared clonotypes between healthy human individuals (TCRdb year 2020). With regard to the full study: Two women and a few men aged 18 to 49 years were included in the cohort. Blood TCR repertoires of several healthy adults were deeply sequenced to estimate repertoire size and the extent of clonotype sharing between individuals. To increase sequencing depth and limit assay-specific biases, different laboratories used diverse techniques to prepare libraries and sequence TCR repertoires. Each donor's leukapheresis produced roughly between roughly 0.94 and 9.5 billion PBMCs.

Trimming takes 5 bases from V and 2 bases from J, and the germline ends sit 13 bases apart. From the germline V gene, CDR1 is SGHTA and CDR2 is FQGNSA. The CDR3 holds 14 amino acids from the cysteine to the phenylalanine. Kept here is only the CDR3 DNA, which spans 42 bases and is read in frame from base 1. The paper as a whole reports these results and caveats: Sampling was limited to blood, and TCR repertoires in tissue likely differ from TCR repertoires in blood. Pairwise subsampling led to the expectation that sequencing depth would affect the degree of clonotype sharing among donors. The small number of donors limited the genetic and exposure-history diversity represented.

The chain links TRBV7-2 with TRBJ2-7, with TRBD2 as a weak D call on 6 bases. The TCR comes from a woman aged 40-49 years in good health. Some clones in this sample may be carry-over from other donors' samples. Sequences were obtained from PBMCs. In nucleotide form, the sequence is TGTGCCAGCAGCCCCGCGGGGCTTCCCTACGAGCAGTACTTC. It is translated as CASSPAGLPYEQYF.